This TCR beta chain was captured by sequencing in a study of chemoradiotherapy in HPV16-positive cancers (dated by TCRdb to 2022 to 2024). Context from the whole study: Candidate HPV-specific T-cell clones and common TCR motifs were defined by functional T-cell assays performed on cells from two HPV16-positive patients. The candidate HPV-specific TCRs and motifs were then tracked in TCR repertoires from 80 to 95 patients with HPV-related cancers. Whether T-cell immunity against the HPV oncoproteins E6 and E7 changes during chemoradiotherapy and whether survival is affected by this immunity were examined in the study.

A remark on this clone: This receptor's antigen is unknown. Per-base qualities were not stored, and no clone one base away is much larger.

Preparation of the library involved the immunoSEQ multiplex PCR assay. TCRdb limited this immuneACCESS table to in-frame rearrangements with V and J called. A share of clones is missing; checked studies link under half to unresolved V genes, and the rest is unexplained. The sample data list 15,000 to 20,000 clones, and about three quarters of these were observed just once. The ten largest make up less than 10% of the sample. Results and caveats for the whole study, not just this receptor: Expansion of candidate HPV-specific clones and E7-related TCR motifs was observed in the tumor microenvironment during treatment, whereas no such expansion was observed for non-HPV-specific T cells. Improved recurrence-free survival in HPV16-positive patients was associated with expansion of HPV-responsive T cells during chemoradiotherapy. The functional definition of HPV-specific T cells came from only a couple of HPV16-positive patients, and the survival association was reported for HPV16-positive patients.

Repertoires were sampled repeatedly over the course of chemoradiotherapy, so clonal expansion could be followed in the tumor microenvironment. CDR1 and CDR2, looked up from the germline V gene, are SQVTM and ANQGSEA. The CDR3 numbers 14 residues from cysteine through phenylalanine. Kept here is only the CDR3 DNA, which spans 42 bases and is read in frame from base 1. V gives up 7 bases and J gives up 10 bases, and the segment between their germline ends measures 24 bases. This material consisted of tumor tissue, taken from a patient who underwent chemoradiotherapy. The rearranged segments are TRBV29-1 and TRBJ2-3; the D region may be TRBD1 or TRBD2, each matching 5 bases equally. The sequence was obtained from a human donor with HPV-associated anogenital cancer. The nucleotide sequence reads TGCAGCGCCCCAAGGGGTGGGACGGACGGTGCGCAGTATTTT. Translation gives CSAPRGGTDGAQYF.